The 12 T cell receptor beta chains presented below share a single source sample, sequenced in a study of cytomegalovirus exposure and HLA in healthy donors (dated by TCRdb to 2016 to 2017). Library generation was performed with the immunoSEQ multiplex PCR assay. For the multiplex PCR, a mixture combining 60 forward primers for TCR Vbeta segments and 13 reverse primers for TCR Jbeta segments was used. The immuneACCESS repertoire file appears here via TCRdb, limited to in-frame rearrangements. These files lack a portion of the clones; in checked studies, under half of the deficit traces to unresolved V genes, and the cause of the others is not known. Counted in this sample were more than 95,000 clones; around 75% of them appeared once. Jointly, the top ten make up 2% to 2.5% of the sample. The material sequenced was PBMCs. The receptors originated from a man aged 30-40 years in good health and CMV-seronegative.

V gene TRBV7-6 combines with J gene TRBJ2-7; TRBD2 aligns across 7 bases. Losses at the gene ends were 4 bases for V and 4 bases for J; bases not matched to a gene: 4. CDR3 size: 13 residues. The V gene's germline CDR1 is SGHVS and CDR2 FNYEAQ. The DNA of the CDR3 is TGTGCCAGCAGCTGGGGGAGGGGTTACGAGCAGTACTTC. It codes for CASSWGRGYEQYF.

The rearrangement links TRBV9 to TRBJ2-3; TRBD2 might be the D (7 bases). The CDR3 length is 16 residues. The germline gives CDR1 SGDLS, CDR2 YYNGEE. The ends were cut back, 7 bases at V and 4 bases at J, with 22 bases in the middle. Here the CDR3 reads CASAPLGGAFPDTQYF. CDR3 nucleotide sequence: TGTGCCAGCGCCCCTCTGGGGGGGGCCTTTCCAGATACGCAGTATTTT.

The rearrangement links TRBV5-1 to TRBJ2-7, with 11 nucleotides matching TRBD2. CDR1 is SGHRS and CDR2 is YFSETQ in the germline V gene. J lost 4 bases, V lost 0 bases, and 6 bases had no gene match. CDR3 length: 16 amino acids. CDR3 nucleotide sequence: TGCGCCAGCAGCTTGGAGACTAGCGGGACCCAGTACGAGCAGTACTTC. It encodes CASSLETSGTQYEQYF. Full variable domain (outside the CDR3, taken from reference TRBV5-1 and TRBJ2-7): KAGVTQTPRYLIKTRGQQVTLSCSPISGHRSVSWYQQTPGQGLQFLFEYFSETQRNKGNFPGRFSGRQFSNSRSEMNVSTLELGDSALYLCASSLETSGTQYEQYFGPGTRLTVT.

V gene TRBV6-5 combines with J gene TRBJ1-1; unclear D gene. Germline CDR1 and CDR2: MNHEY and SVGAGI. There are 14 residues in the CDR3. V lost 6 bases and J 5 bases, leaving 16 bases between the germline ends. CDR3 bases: TGTGCCAGCAGCCAGGAGGTGGGGAGTACTGAAGCTTTCTTT. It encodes CASSQEVGSTEAFF.

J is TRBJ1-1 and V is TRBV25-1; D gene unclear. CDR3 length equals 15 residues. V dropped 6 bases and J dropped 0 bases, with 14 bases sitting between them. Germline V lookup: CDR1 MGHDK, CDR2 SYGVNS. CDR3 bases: TGTGCCAGCAGAGAGATTGGAGATTTGAACACTGAAGCTTTCTTT. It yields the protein CASREIGDLNTEAFF.

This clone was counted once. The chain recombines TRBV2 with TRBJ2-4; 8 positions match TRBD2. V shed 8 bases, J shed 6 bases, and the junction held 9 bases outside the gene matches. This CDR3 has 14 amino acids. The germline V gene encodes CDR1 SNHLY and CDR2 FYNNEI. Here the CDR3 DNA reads TGTGCCAGCGGGGGGGGTAGCGGGATAAACATTCAGTACTTC. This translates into CASGGGSGINIQYF.

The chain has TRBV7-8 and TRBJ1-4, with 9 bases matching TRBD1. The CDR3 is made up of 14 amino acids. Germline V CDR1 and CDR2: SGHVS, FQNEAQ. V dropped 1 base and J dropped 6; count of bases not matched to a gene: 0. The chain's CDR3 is CASSLGDRDEKLFF. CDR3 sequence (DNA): TGTGCCAGCAGCTTAGGGGACAGGGATGAAAAACTGTTTTTT.

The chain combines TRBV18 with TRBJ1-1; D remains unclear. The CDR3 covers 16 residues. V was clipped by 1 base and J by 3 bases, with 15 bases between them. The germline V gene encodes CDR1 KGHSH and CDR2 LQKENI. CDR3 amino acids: CASSPRGPPLDTEAFF. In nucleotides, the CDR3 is TGTGCCAGCTCACCACGCGGCCCCCCGTTGGACACTGAAGCTTTCTTT. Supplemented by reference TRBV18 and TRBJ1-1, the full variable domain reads NAGVMQNPRHLVRRRGQEARLRCSPMKGHSHVYWYRQLPEEGLKFMVYLQKENIIDESGMPKERFSAEFPKEGPSILRIQQVVRGDSAAYFCASSPRGPPLDTEAFFGQGTRLTVV.

The CDR3 is CASSVGTSDDNEQFF. The DNA for the CDR3 is TGTGCCAGCAGCGTAGGGACTAGCGATGACAATGAGCAGTTCTTC. This chain joins TRBV9 and TRBJ2-1; TRBD2 aligns across 9 bases. Germline trimming cut 0 bases from V and 5 bases from J; bases unmatched to any gene: 3. Germline CDR1 and CDR2: SGDLS and YYNGEE. The CDR3 runs 15 residues. The variable domain in full, completed from reference TRBV9 and TRBJ2-1, reads DSGVTQTPKHLITATGQRVTLRCSPRSGDLSVYWYQQSLDQGLQFLIQYYNGEERAKGNILERFSAQQFPDLHSELNLSSLELGDSALYFCASSVGTSDDNEQFFGPGTRLTVL.

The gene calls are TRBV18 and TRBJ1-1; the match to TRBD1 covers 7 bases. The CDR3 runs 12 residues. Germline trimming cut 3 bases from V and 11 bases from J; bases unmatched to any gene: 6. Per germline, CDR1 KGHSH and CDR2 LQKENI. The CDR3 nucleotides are TGTGCCAGCTCACCCTCAGGGGGAGAGGCTTTCTTT. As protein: CASSPSGGEAFF.

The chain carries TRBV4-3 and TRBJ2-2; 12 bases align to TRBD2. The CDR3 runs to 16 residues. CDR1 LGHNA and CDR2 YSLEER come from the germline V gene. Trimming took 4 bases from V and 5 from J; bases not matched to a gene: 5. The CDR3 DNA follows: TGCGCCAGCAGCCGACTAGCGGGGGACATTACCGGGGAGCTGTTTTTT. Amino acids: CASSRLAGDITGELFF.

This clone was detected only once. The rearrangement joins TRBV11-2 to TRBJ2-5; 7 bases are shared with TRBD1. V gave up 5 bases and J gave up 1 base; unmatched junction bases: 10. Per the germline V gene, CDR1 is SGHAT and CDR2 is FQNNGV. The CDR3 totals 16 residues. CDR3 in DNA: TGTGCCAGCAGCCTGTTCGGGACAGCCCCCCAAGAGACCCAGTACTTC. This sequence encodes CASSLFGTAPQETQYF.